In its sample, the clone carrying this TCR beta chain is medium-sized. Its matching antigen is unknown. This entry is derived from a study of T and B cells in COVID-19 patients. Study context: The recovered cohort's median age was approximately 37 years, versus less than 70 years in active infection. About 90% of the 20 active-infection patients had comorbidities associated with unfavorable COVID-19 outcome. Notes on the study in general: Few blood samples existed from mildly ill patients during symptoms or early in severe cases.

BIOMED2 TRB-A/B primer pools were used in multiplex TRB PCR. In TCRdb, the multiplex PCR reads were re-called with MiXCR into one record per CDR3 protein. The sample consists of about 13,000 distinct CDR3 sequences, about 25% of them appearing once. From blood, roughly 220-550 ng of genomic DNA served as TRB template. The V end was cut by 4 bases, the J end by 6 bases, with 11 bases between. Germline V CDR1 and CDR2: SGHKS, YYEKEE (reference sequence). The CDR3 is 12 residues long. The receptor was derived from a human donor who had recovered from COVID-19. The sequenced material came from blood. The gene calls are TRBV5-5 and TRBJ2-7; D remains unclear. CDR3 bases: TGTGCCAGCAGCGGGAAACTGGTCGAGCAGTACTTC. It translates to CASSGKLVEQYF. Filled out from reference TRBV5-5 and TRBJ2-7, the complete variable domain reads DAGVTQSPTHLIKTRGQQVTLRCSPISGHKSVSWYQQVLGQGPQFIFQYYEKEERGRGNFPDRFSARQFPNYSSELNVNALLLGDSALYLCASSGKLVEQYFGPGTRLTVT.